Presented here are 32 T cell receptor beta chains from one specimen sequenced in a study of OX40 agonist ivuxolimab in advanced cancers. TCRdb's table, derived via immunoSEQ multiplex PCR, lists solely in-frame clones and lacks some. The sample yields some 86,000 clones, around 91% seen once. Sequencing was performed on CD4+ or CD8+ T cells sorted from blood, taken in a trial of the OX40 agonist ivuxolimab. All receptors come from an adult with an advanced solid tumor such as melanoma, head and neck, liver or kidney cancer.

The chain carries TRBV7-9 and TRBJ1-2, with 9 bases fitting TRBD1. V was pared by 8 bases and J by 4 bases, with 14 bases of the junction left unmatched. The germline CDR1 and CDR2 sequences are SEHNR and FQNEAQ (reference sequence). The length of the CDR3 is 16 residues. The CDR3 nucleotides read TGTGCCAGCGGGGGGACAGGGCCAACCCGGGGCTATGGCTACACCTTC. Amino acids: CASGGTGPTRGYGYTF.

J is TRBJ1-5 and V is TRBV6-4; TRBD1 is a possible D gene (6 bases). The CDR3 is 15 amino acids. Trimming took off 5 bases at V and 1 base at J, with 12 bases between the two ends. Germline loops: CDR1 MRHNA, CDR2 SNTAGT. The CDR3 sequence: CASSPGTSSNQPQHF. In DNA form, the CDR3 reads TGTGCCAGCAGTCCCGGGACATCAAGCAATCAGCCCCAGCATTTT.

This clone was seen only a few times. The chain combines TRBV5-6 with TRBJ1-6, with D uncertain. The CDR3 length is 12 residues. Between the trimmed V and J ends, which lost 1 base and 9 bases, there was a span of 5 bases. CDR1 and CDR2 (germline): SGHDT, YYEEEE. DNA of the CDR3: TGTGCCAGCAGCTTGTGGGGTTCACCCCTCCACTTT. The encoded protein is CASSLWGSPLHF.

The genes are TRBV6-6 and TRBJ1-1; TRBD1 matches 9 bases. This CDR3 comprises 11 residues. Per the germline V gene, CDR1 is MNHNY and CDR2 is SVGAGI (reference sequence). Trimming at V came to 6 bases and at J to 8 bases, leaving 1 base not matched to a gene. For the CDR3, the DNA is TGTGCCAGCAGAGGACAGGGGGAAGCTTTCTTT. Translation gives CASRGQGEAFF.

V is TRBV18 and J is TRBJ1-1; D not resolved. The CDR3 has 17 residues. Per the germline V gene, CDR1 is KGHSH and CDR2 is LQKENI. The V gene lost 1 base and the J gene lost 1 base, with 16 bases spanning the gap. CDR3 in DNA: TGTGCCAGCTCACCACAGGCGACACTCATCGGGAACACTGAAGCTTTCTTT. It yields the protein CASSPQATLIGNTEAFF.

The V and J genes are TRBV5-1 and TRBJ2-3; 9 bases agree with TRBD2. V shed 4 bases and J 2 bases; nucleotides not matched to a gene: 11. CDR3 size: 17 residues. The germline gives CDR1 SGHRS, CDR2 YFSETQ. CDR3 region: CASSATPSGESTDTQYF. CDR3 DNA: TGCGCCAGCAGCGCCACACCTAGCGGGGAATCCACAGATACGCAGTATTTT.

Concerning this clone: One junction end disagrees with the germline gene, perhaps due to a read error. The DNA for the CDR3 is TGTGCTAGCAGCTCCGTAGCGGGAGGCCCAGAGACCCAGTACTTC. Its translation: CASSSVAGGPETQYF. V usage is TRBV7-7 and J usage is TRBJ2-5, with 10 nucleotides matching TRBD2. Per the germline V gene, CDR1 is SSHAT and CDR2 is FNYEAQ (reference sequence). The CDR3 extends over 15 amino acids.

The chain uses TRBV5-1 and TRBJ2-2; D ambiguous. Looked up from germline, CDR1 is SGHRS and CDR2 is YFSETQ. The V and J ends lost 0 bases and 0 bases respectively, with 9 bases between them. The CDR3 consists of 16 residues. The CDR3 sequence: CASSLVTVANTGELFF. The CDR3 nucleotides read TGCGCCAGCAGCTTGGTGACGGTCGCGAACACCGGGGAGCTGTTTTTT.

The chain combines TRBV29-1 with TRBJ1-5; tentative D call: TRBD1 (6 bases). The CDR3 loop spans 14 amino acids. The V end was cut by 4 bases, the J end by 3 bases, with 13 bases between. Germline V gene lookup returns CDR1 SQVTM and CDR2 ANQGSEA. The CDR3, as DNA: TGCAGCGTTGGCTCGGGGGCTCTCAATCAGCCCCAGCATTTT. It yields the protein CSVGSGALNQPQHF.

V usage is TRBV19 and J usage is TRBJ1-6; D remains ambiguous. Germline CDR1 is LNHDA and CDR2 is SQIVND (reference sequence). The CDR3 covers 15 residues. With 9 bases removed from V and 0 bases from J, the gap between germline ends came to 12 bases. DNA for the CDR3: TGTGCCAGCCGAGTTGGACCCTCCTATAATTCACCCCTCCACTTT. Encoded protein: CASRVGPSYNSPLHF.

The genes are TRBV19 and TRBJ1-5; D unresolved. Looked up from germline, CDR1 is LNHDA and CDR2 is SQIVND (reference sequence). CDR3 size: 14 residues. Deletions cut 5 bases from V and 1 base from J, with 9 bases between. The CDR3 DNA reads TGTGCCAGTAGTTTCGTAGGAAGCAATCAGCCCCAGCATTTT. Its protein product is CASSFVGSNQPQHF.

The chain links TRBV6-1 to TRBJ1-1, with D unresolved. V lost 1 base, J lost 3 bases, and 9 bases lay in between. The V gene's germline CDR1 is MNHNS and CDR2 SASEGT. This CDR3 has 14 amino acids. CDR3 in amino acids: CASSEVGEDTEAFF. CDR3 nucleotides: TGTGCCAGCAGTGAAGTCGGGGAGGACACTGAAGCTTTCTTT.

The chain uses TRBV5-4 and TRBJ2-3, with D unclear. This CDR3 is built from 15 residues. Trimming removed 3 bases at V and 4 bases at J, with 15 bases between. Per germline, CDR1 SGHNT and CDR2 YYREEE (reference sequence). CDR3 DNA sequence: TGTGCCAGCAGCTCGCGGTCAAGGACGGCAGATACGCAGTATTTT. It yields the protein CASSSRSRTADTQYF.

This chain joins TRBV5-5 and TRBJ2-5, with 12 bases identical to TRBD1. CDR3 size: 16 residues. Germline lookup yields CDR1 SGHKS and CDR2 YYEKEE (reference sequence). The V and J ends lost 4 bases and 5 bases, in that order; junction bases with no gene match: 9. CDR3 region: CASSLPGTGGWETQYF. The CDR3 region has the DNA TGTGCCAGCAGCCTTCCCGGGACAGGGGGCTGGGAGACCCAGTACTTC.

This clone has a handful of counts. CDR3 sequence (DNA): TGTGCAAGTCGCTTAGCGGGGACAGGGTCTAACTATGGCTACACCTTC. It translates to CASRLAGTGSNYGYTF. The chain links TRBV12-2 to TRBJ1-2; no check of the table's D call, TRBD1, against the DNA was made. TRBV12-2 is noted as a pseudogene. This CDR3 region has 16 residues.

The V gene is TRBV18, the J gene TRBJ1-3, with D maybe TRBD1 (6 bases). There are 14 residues in the CDR3. Trimming cost V 3 bases and J 8 bases, with 14 bases left between them. In germline, CDR1 is KGHSH, CDR2 LQKENI. The CDR3 region is CASSPRAGADTIYF. CDR3 nucleotide sequence: TGTGCCAGCTCACCCCGGGCAGGGGCGGACACCATATATTTT.

The J gene is TRBJ2-6, the V gene TRBV25-1; TRBD1 is a possible D gene (6 bases). Trimming left V 5 bases short and J 2 bases short, with 10 bases between. This CDR3 spans 15 amino acids. Germline loops: CDR1 MGHDK, CDR2 SYGVNS. CDR3 DNA sequence: TGTGCCAGCAGTACACACAGGGCTGGGGCCAACGTCCTGACTTTC. This sequence encodes CASSTHRAGANVLTF.

This clone came up once. The V gene is TRBV6-6, the J gene TRBJ1-5, with TRBD1 as a possible D gene (5 bases). The CDR3 extends over 14 amino acids. The V and J ends lost 2 bases and 4 bases respectively, with 9 bases between them. Per germline, CDR1 MNHNY and CDR2 SVGAGI (reference sequence). CDR3 protein: CASSYVSGNQPQHF. DNA for the CDR3: TGTGCCAGCAGTTACGTGTCAGGGAATCAGCCCCAGCATTTT.

This clone has just one count. V and J are TRBV2 and TRBJ1-1; 10 nucleotides line up with TRBD1. CDR3 length: 14 residues. The V segment lost 1 base and the J segment 4 bases; nucleotides outside the gene matches: 0. The germline V gene encodes CDR1 SNHLY and CDR2 FYNNEI. The chain's CDR3 is CASSEGTGGTEAFF. In nucleotides, the CDR3 is TGTGCCAGCAGTGAAGGGACAGGGGGCACTGAAGCTTTCTTT.

This rearrangement joins TRBV2 to TRBJ2-6; D possibly corresponds to TRBD1 (6 bases). V gave up 6 bases and J gave up 1 base, with 10 bases separating them. CDR1 is SNHLY, CDR2 FYNNEI, per germline. This CDR3 spans 15 amino acids. The CDR3: CASSSQGSGANVLTF. For the CDR3, the DNA is TGTGCCAGCAGCTCTCAGGGGTCTGGGGCCAACGTCCTGACTTTC. Full variable domain (outside the CDR3, taken from reference TRBV2 and TRBJ2-6): EPEVTQTPSHQVTQMGQEVILRCVPISNHLYFYWYRQILGQKVEFLVSFYNNEISEKSEIFDDQFSVERPDGSNFTLKIRSTKLEDSAMYFCASSSQGSGANVLTFGAGSRLTVL.

The rearrangement joins TRBV19 to TRBJ1-2; weak D call: TRBD1 (6 bases). CDR1 is LNHDA and CDR2 is SQIVND in the germline V gene (reference sequence). The CDR3 sequence is 15 residues long. V lost 6 bases and J 1 base, leaving 15 bases between the germline ends. The DNA of the CDR3 is TGTGCCAGTAGCGCATCGGGACAACTTAACTATGGCTACACCTTC. Protein product: CASSASGQLNYGYTF.

Notes on this clone: The junction shows a germline mismatch at one end, possibly a read error. This chain connects TRBV28 to TRBJ1-4; a weak D match, TRBD1 (6 bases). This CDR3 is built from 16 residues. Germline V gene sequence: CDR1 MDHEN, CDR2 SYDVKM. This CDR3 reads CAGSKGQRTTNEKLFF. The CDR3 coding sequence is TGTGCCGGCAGTAAAGGACAGCGAACAACTAATGAAAAACTGTTTTTT.

The chain uses TRBV4-1 and TRBJ2-2; TRBD1 matches 8 bases. CDR1 is MGHRA, CDR2 YSYEKL, per germline. V shed 4 bases and J 2 bases; nucleotides not matched to a gene: 6. The CDR3 has 16 residues. The CDR3 region is CASSPSGQANTGELFF. The CDR3 DNA follows: TGCGCCAGCAGCCCGTCGGGACAGGCAAACACCGGGGAGCTGTTTTTT.

The genes are TRBV2 and TRBJ1-2, with a tentative D call TRBD1 (6 bases). With 8 bases removed from V and 5 bases from J, the gap between germline ends came to 21 bases. The germline CDR1 and CDR2 sequences are SNHLY and FYNNEI. This CDR3 has 15 residues. CDR3 DNA sequence: TGTGCCAGCGGCCCGGGACATCTTAAACTATATGGCTACACCTTC. It yields the protein CASGPGHLKLYGYTF.

The chain links TRBV11-2 to TRBJ1-1; D remains ambiguous. The V gene lost 7 bases and the J gene lost 0 bases, with 12 bases spanning the gap. This CDR3 comprises 14 residues. Germline CDR1 SGHAT, CDR2 FQNNGV. The CDR3 DNA reads TGTGCCAGCACGGAACAGCCTGTGAACACTGAAGCTTTCTTT. This gives the protein CASTEQPVNTEAFF. The variable domain in full, with the rest retrieved from reference TRBV11-2 and TRBJ1-1, is EAGVAQSPRYKIIEKRQSVAFWCNPISGHATLYWYQQILGQGPKLLIQFQNNGVVDDSQLPKDRFSAERLKGVDSTLKIQPAKLEDSAVYLCASTEQPVNTEAFFGQGTRLTVV.

This sequence joins TRBV27 and TRBJ1-2, with 8 bases identical to TRBD1. Per germline, CDR1 MNHEY and CDR2 SMNVEV (reference sequence). V was pared by 0 bases and J by 3 bases, with 3 bases of the junction left unmatched. CDR3 length equals 15 residues. The CDR3 bases are TGTGCCAGCAGTTTATCGCCAGGGGGCTACTATGGCTACACCTTC. Translation: CASSLSPGGYYGYTF.

V and J are TRBV7-9 and TRBJ1-1; D is ambiguous. Per the germline V gene, CDR1 is SEHNR and CDR2 is FQNEAQ (reference sequence). The CDR3 spans 11 residues. The V gene lost 5 bases and the J gene lost 7 bases, with 8 bases spanning the gap. The CDR3: CASSLQIEAFF. DNA for the CDR3: TGTGCCAGCAGCCTACAGATTGAAGCTTTCTTT.

The V call is TRBV6-5, the J call TRBJ1-1; D might be TRBD1 (6 bases). V lost 8 bases to trimming and J lost 4 bases, with 20 bases between them. This CDR3 contains 15 residues. CDR1 and CDR2 (germline): MNHEY, SVGAGI. CDR3 in DNA: TGTGCCAGCGGTCCCCACCAGGGGTTCGGCACTGAAGCTTTCTTT. This encodes CASGPHQGFGTEAFF.

This rearrangement joins TRBV9 to TRBJ2-3; 13 bases line up with TRBD2. Germline CDR1 reads SGDLS; CDR2 reads YYNGEE. Germline trimming cut 0 bases from V and 0 bases from J; bases unmatched to any gene: 4. The CDR3 totals 18 residues. The CDR3 is CASSVATSGGLSTDTQYF. Written as DNA, the CDR3 is TGTGCCAGCAGCGTAGCGACTAGCGGGGGGCTGAGCACAGATACGCAGTATTTT.

The gene calls are TRBV30 and TRBJ2-5; D is unresolved. There are 13 residues in the CDR3. Trimming shortened V by 4 bases and J by 5 bases, and 14 bases separated the two germline ends. The germline CDR1 and CDR2 sequences are GTSNPN and SVGIG (reference sequence). The CDR3 is CAWTGSASETQYF. The CDR3 region has the DNA TGTGCCTGGACGGGTTCAGCGAGTGAGACCCAGTACTTC.

This clone was seen once. V is TRBV29-1 and J is TRBJ1-1, with D uncertain. The CDR3 covers 13 residues. V was clipped by 0 bases and J by 0 bases, with 5 bases between them. CDR1 and CDR2 (germline): SQVTM, ANQGSEA. The CDR3 reads CSVEDRMNTEAFF. The DNA of the CDR3 is TGCAGCGTTGAAGACAGAATGAACACTGAAGCTTTCTTT. Together with reference TRBV29-1 and TRBJ1-1, the CDR3 gives the full variable domain: SAVISQKPSRDICQRGTSLTIQCQVDSQVTMMFWYRQQPGQSLTLIATANQGSEATYESGFVIDKFPISRPNLTFSTLTVSNMSPEDSSIYLCSVEDRMNTEAFFGQGTRLTVV.

This clone has a handful of counts. The rearrangement links TRBV29-1 to TRBJ1-1; 8 bases map to TRBD1. The CDR3 runs 13 residues. Unmatched junction bases numbered 5, after V lost 7 bases and J lost 1 base. Germline V gene sequence: CDR1 SQVTM, CDR2 ANQGSEA. The CDR3 DNA follows: TGCAGCGGCGGACAGGGCCCGAACACTGAAGCTTTCTTT. This translates into CSGGQGPNTEAFF.